This TCR beta chain was obtained from a study of blood T cell repertoires in COVID-19. Study context: The United States, Italy and Spain were the sources of the acute and convalescent COVID-19 samples. T cells, B-cell-depleted T cells, or PBMCs provided the cDNA or gDNA that served as material.

As originally analysed: Reference gene primer amplification yielded estimated nucleated cell counts. The protocol was immunoSEQ multiplex PCR, while the TCRdb copy is restricted to in-frame clones and leaves out a portion. The V and J calls and the clone size are those of that table, but D and trimming were determined from the DNA. The table includes about 430,000 clones, around 90% detected once. Seattle-derived patients entered the study during active infection and were followed longitudinally. V lost 3 bases and J lost 6; bases outside the gene matches: 7. Germline V gives CDR1 SGHTS, CDR2 YDEGEE. The CDR3 consists of 15 residues.

V is TRBV5-8 and J is TRBJ2-1; 9 bases map to TRBD2. Specimen: peripheral blood. This receptor was obtained from a man aged 18-30 years with COVID-19, enrolled during active disease. This chain's CDR3 is CASSSDGAGGNEQFF. The CDR3, as DNA: TGTGCCAGCAGCTCCGATGGAGCGGGAGGCAATGAGCAGTTCTTC.